This TCR beta chain comes out of a study of cytomegalovirus exposure and HLA in healthy donors. Study-level points and caveats: Most TCRs appeared rarely, but some public TCRs recurred in many donors. A later analysis found that most CMV-associated TCR beta chains appeared HLA-restricted. For cytomegalovirus status, the classifier reportedly gave diagnoses with high specificity and sensitivity.

These donors, healthy bone marrow donors, were studied. With regard to this clone: Antigen unknown. The sample contains more than one DNA sequence encoding this CDR3.

The PCR was carried out with 60 Vbeta primers and 13 Jbeta primers. Assay: immunoSEQ multiplex PCR; the TCRdb copy retains only in-frame clones and omits some. The sample contains 150,000 to 250,000 clones, roughly 85% of which appear only once. The sequencing input was PBMCs. This receptor was identified in a woman between 45 and 65 years old in good health and CMV-seronegative.

CDR3 region: CASSLSSGNYNEQFF. In DNA form, the CDR3 reads TGTGCCAGCAGTTTATCTAGCGGGAACTACAATGAGCAGTTCTTC. The chain joins TRBV27 to TRBJ2-1; 8 nucleotides agree with TRBD2. The V and J ends lost 0 bases and 3 bases, in that order; junction bases with no gene match: 1. Germline CDR1 and CDR2: MNHEY and SMNVEV (reference sequence). The CDR3 loop spans 15 amino acids.